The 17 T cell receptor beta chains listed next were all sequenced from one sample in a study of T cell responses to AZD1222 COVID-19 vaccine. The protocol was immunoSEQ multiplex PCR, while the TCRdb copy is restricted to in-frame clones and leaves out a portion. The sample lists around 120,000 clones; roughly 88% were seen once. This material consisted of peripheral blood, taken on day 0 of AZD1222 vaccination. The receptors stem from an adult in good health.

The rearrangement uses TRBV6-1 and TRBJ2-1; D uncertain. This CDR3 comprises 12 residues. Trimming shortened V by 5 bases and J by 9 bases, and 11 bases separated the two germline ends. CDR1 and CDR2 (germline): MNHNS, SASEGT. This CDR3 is CASSQTAGEQFF. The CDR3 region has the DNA TGTGCCAGCAGTCAAACCGCCGGTGAGCAGTTCTTC.

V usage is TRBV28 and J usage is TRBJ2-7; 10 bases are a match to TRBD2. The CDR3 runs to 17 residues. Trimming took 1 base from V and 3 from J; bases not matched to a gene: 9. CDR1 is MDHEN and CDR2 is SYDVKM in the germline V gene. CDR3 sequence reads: CASSLFQLAGLFYEQYF. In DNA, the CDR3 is TGTGCCAGCAGTTTATTCCAACTAGCGGGGCTCTTCTACGAGCAGTACTTC.

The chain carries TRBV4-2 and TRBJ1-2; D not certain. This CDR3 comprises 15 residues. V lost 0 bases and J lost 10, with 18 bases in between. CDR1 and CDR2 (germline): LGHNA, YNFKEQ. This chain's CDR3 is CASSQDETGRPYYTF. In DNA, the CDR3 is TGTGCCAGCAGCCAAGATGAAACCGGTCGACCGTACTACACCTTC.

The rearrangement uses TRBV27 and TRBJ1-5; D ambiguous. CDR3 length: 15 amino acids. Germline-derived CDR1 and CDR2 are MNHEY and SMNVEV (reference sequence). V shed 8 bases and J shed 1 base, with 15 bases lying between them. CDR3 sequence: CASRYNGPSNQPQHF. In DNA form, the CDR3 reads TGTGCCAGCCGTTATAACGGACCCAGCAATCAGCCCCAGCATTTT.

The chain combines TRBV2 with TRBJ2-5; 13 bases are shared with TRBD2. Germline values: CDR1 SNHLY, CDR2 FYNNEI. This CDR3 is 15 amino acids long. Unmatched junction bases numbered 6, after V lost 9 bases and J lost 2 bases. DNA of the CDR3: TGTGCCAGTGGCCAGGGACTAGCGGGGCAAGAGACCCAGTACTTC. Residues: CASGQGLAGQETQYF.

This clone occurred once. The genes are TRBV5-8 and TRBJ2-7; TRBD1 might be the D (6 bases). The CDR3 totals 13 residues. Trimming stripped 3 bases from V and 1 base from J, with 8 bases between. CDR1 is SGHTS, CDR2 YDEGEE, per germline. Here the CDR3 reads CASSWDKSYEQYF. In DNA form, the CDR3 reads TGTGCCAGCAGCTGGGACAAGTCCTACGAGCAGTACTTC.

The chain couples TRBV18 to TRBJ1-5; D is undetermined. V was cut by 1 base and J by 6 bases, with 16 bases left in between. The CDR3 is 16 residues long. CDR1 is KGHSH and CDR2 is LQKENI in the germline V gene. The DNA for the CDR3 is TGTGCCAGCTCACCACAGGATTCGGGGTTTGGTCAGCCCCAGCATTTT. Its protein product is CASSPQDSGFGQPQHF.

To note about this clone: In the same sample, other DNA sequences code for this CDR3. The CDR3 reads CASSLRGNTEAFF. The CDR3 coding sequence is TGTGCCAGCAGTTTAAGGGGGAACACTGAAGCTTTCTTT. The V and J genes are TRBV12-3 or TRBV12-4 and TRBJ1-1; possibly TRBD1 for D (5 bases). V lost 2 bases, J lost 1 base, and 5 bases lay in between. The CDR3 runs to 13 residues.

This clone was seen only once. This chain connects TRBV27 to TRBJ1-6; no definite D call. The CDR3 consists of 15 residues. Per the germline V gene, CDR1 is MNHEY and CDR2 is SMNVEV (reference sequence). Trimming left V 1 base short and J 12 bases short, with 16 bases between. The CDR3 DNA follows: TGTGCCAGCAGTTTATTCGCCAAGGGTTTCAGACCCCTCCACTTT. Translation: CASSLFAKGFRPLHF.

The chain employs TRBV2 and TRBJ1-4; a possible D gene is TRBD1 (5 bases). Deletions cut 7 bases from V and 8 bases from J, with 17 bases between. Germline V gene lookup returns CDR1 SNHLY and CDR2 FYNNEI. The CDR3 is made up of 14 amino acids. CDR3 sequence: CASNLRGFGEKLFF. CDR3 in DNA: TGTGCCAGCAACCTACGGGGGTTCGGCGAAAAACTGTTTTTT.

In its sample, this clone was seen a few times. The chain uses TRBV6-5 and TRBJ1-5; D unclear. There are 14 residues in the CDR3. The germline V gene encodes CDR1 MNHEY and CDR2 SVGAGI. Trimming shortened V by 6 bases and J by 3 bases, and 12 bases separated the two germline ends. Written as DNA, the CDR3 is TGTGCCAGCAGAAGAGGGCCGAACAATCAGCCCCAGCATTTT. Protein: CASRRGPNNQPQHF.

The CDR3 DNA sequence: TGTGCCAGCCTCCGGGTGGGGTTATACACTGAAGCTTTCTTT. This codes for CASLRVGLYTEAFF. The chain links TRBV7-9 to TRBJ1-1, with D uncertain. The CDR3 loop spans 14 amino acids. Trimming took 8 bases from V and 3 from J, leaving 16 bases between them. The germline gives CDR1 SEHNR, CDR2 FQNEAQ (reference sequence).

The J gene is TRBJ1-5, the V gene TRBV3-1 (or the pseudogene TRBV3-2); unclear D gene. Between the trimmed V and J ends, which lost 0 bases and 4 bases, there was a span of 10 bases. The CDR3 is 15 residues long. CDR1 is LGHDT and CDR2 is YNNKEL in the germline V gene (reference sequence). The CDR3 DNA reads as TGTGCCAGCAGCCAAGAGGGGAGAGGGAATCAGCCCCAGCATTTT. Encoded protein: CASSQEGRGNQPQHF.

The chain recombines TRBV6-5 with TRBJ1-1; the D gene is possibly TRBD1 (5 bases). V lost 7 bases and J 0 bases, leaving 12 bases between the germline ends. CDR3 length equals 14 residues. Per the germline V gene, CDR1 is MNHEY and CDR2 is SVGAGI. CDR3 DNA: TGTGCCAGCACCCGACGGGGGATGAACACTGAAGCTTTCTTT. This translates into CASTRRGMNTEAFF.

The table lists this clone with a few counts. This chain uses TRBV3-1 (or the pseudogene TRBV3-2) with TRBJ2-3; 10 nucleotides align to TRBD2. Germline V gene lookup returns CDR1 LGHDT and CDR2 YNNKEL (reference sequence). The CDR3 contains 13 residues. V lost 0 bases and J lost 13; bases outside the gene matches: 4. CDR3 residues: CASSQDPSGGEYF. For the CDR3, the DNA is TGTGCCAGCAGCCAAGATCCGAGCGGGGGGGAGTATTTT.

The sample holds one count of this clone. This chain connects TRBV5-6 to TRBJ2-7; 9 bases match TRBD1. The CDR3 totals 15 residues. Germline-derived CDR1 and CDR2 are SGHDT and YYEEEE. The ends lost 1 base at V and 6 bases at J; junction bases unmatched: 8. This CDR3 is CASSLIDRGKGEQYF. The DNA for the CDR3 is TGTGCCAGCAGCTTGATAGACAGGGGGAAGGGCGAGCAGTACTTC.

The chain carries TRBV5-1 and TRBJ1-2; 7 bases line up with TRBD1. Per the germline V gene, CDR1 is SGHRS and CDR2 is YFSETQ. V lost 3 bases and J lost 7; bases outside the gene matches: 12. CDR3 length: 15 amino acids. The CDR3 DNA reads TGCGCCAGCAGCTCAAGACAGGGTGGCTCTGGTGGCTACACCTTC. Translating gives CASSSRQGGSGGYTF.